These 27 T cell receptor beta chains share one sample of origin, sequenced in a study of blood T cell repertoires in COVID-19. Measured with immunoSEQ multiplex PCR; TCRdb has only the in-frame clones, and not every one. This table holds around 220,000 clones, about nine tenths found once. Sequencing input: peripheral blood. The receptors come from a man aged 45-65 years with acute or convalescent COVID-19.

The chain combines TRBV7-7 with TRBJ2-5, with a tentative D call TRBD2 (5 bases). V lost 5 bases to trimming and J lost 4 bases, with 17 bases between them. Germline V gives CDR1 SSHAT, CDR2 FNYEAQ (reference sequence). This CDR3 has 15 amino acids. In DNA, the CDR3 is TGTGCCAGCAGCCCGAACGCGGAAAGCGGAGAGACCCAGTACTTC. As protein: CASSPNAESGETQYF.

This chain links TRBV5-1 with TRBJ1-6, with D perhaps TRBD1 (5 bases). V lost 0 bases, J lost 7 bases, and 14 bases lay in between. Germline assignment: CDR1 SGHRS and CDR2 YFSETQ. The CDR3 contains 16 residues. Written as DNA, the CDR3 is TGCGCCAGCAGCTTGGTATTCGGGGGGGACAATTCACCCCTCCACTTT. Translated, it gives CASSLVFGGDNSPLHF.

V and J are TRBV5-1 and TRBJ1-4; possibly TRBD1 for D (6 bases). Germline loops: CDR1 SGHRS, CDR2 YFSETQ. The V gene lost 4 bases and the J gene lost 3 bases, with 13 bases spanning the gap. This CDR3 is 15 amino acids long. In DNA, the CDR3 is TGCGCCAGCAGCAAAGCAACAGGGTCTAATGAAAAACTGTTTTTT. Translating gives CASSKATGSNEKLFF.

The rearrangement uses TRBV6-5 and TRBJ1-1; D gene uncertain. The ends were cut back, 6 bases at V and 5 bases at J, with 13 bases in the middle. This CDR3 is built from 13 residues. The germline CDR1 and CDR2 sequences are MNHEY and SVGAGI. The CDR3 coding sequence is TGTGCCAGCAGGAACGGGATCCGAACTGAAGCTTTCTTT. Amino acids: CASRNGIRTEAFF.

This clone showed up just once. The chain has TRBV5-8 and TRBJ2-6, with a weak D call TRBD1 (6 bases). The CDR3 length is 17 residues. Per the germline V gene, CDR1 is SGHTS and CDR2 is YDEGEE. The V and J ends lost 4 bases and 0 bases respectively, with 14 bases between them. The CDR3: CASSLRQAHSGANVLTF. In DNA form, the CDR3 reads TGTGCCAGCAGCCTGAGACAGGCCCACTCTGGGGCCAACGTCCTGACTTTC.

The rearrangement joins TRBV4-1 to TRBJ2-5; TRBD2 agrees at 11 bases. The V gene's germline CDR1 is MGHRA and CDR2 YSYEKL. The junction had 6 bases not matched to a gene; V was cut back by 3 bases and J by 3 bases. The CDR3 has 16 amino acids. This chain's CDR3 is CASSQVAGGIEETQYF. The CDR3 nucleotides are TGCGCCAGCAGCCAGGTAGCGGGGGGGATAGAAGAGACCCAGTACTTC.

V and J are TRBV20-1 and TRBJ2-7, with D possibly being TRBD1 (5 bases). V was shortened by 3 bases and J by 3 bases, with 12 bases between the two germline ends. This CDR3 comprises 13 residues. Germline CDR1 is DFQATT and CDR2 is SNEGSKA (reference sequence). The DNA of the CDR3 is TGCAGTGCTAGTAATAAGCAGGGCTACGAGCAGTACTTC. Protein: CSASNKQGYEQYF.

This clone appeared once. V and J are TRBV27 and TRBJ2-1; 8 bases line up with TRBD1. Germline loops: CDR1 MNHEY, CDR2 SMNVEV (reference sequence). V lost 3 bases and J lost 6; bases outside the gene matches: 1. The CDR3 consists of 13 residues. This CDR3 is CASSFTGGNEQFF. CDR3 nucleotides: TGTGCCAGCAGTTTTACAGGGGGCAATGAGCAGTTCTTC.

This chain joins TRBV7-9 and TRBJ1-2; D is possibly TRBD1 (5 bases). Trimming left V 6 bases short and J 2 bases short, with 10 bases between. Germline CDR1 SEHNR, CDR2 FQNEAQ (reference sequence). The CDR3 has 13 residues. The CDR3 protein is CASSGGVNYGYTF. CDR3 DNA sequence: TGTGCCAGCAGTGGGGGGGTGAACTATGGCTACACCTTC.

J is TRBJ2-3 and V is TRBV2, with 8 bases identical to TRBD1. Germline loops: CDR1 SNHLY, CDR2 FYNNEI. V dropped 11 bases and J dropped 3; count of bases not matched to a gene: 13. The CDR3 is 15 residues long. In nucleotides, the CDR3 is TGTGCCGGGAATGGACAGGGAAGTATTACAGATACGCAGTATTTT. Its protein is CAGNGQGSITDTQYF.

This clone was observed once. The CDR3 DNA is TGCGCCAGCAGCTCGCCCTCGATGGGGGCCGGGACTGAAGCTTTCTTT. Translated, it gives CASSSPSMGAGTEAFF. The V gene is TRBV5-1, the J gene TRBJ1-1; D may be TRBD1 (6 bases). Germline CDR1 is SGHRS and CDR2 is YFSETQ. Deletions cut 3 bases from V and 5 bases from J, with 20 bases between. This CDR3 is 16 amino acids long.

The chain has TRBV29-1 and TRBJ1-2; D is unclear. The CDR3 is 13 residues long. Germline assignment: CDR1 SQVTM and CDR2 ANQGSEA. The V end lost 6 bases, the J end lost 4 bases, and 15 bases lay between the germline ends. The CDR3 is CSVREGGSYGYTF. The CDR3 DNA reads TGCAGCGTGAGGGAGGGAGGTAGCTATGGCTACACCTTC.

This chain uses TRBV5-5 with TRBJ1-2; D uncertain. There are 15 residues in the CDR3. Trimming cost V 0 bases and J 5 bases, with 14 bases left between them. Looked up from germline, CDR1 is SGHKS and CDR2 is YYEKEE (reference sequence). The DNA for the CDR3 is TGTGCCAGCAGCTTGGGACAACAAGCGGGTTATGGCTACACCTTC. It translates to CASSLGQQAGYGYTF.

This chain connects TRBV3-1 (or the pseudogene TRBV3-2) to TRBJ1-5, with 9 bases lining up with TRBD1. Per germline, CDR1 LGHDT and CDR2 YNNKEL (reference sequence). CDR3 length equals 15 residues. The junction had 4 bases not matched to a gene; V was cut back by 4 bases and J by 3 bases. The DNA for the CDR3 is TGTGCCAGCAGCCGGACAGGGGATCCCAATCAGCCCCAGCATTTT. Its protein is CASSRTGDPNQPQHF.

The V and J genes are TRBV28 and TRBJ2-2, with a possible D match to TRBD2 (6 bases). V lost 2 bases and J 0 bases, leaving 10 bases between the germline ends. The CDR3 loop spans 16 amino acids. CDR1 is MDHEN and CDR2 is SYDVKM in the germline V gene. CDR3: CASSLAGKANTGELFF. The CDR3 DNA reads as TGTGCCAGCAGTTTAGCGGGGAAGGCGAACACCGGGGAGCTGTTTTTT.

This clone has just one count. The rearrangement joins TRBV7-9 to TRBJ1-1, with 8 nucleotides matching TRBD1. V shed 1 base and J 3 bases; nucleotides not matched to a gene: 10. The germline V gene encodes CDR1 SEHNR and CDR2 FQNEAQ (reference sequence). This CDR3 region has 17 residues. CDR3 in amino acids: CASSLGQTGDRDTEAFF. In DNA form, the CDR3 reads TGTGCCAGCAGCTTAGGACAGACAGGGGATAGGGACACTGAAGCTTTCTTT.

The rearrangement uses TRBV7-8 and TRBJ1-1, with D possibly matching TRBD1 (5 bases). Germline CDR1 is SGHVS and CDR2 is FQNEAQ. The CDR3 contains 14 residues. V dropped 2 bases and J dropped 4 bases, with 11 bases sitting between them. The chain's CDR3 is CASSLQEGITEAFF. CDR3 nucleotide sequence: TGTGCCAGCAGCTTACAGGAGGGGATCACTGAAGCTTTCTTT.

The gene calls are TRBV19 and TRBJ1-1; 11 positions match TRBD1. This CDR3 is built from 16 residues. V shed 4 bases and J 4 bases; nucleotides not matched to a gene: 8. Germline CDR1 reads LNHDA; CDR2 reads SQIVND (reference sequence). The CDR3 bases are TGTGCCAGTAGTACCCGGGGACAGGGGGAGAGCACTGAAGCTTTCTTT. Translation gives CASSTRGQGESTEAFF.

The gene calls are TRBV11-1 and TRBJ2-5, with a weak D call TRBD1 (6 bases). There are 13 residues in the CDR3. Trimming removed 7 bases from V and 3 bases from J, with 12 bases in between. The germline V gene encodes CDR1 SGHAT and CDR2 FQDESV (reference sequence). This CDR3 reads CASTLQGKETQYF. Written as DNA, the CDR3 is TGTGCCAGCACCCTACAGGGAAAAGAGACCCAGTACTTC.

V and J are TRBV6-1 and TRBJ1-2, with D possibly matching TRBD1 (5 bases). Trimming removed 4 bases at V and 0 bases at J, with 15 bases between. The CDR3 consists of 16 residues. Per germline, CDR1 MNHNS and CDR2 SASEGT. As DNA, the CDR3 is TGTGCCAGCAGTGTGTGGGGGACTCAAGCTAACTATGGCTACACCTTC. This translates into CASSVWGTQANYGYTF.

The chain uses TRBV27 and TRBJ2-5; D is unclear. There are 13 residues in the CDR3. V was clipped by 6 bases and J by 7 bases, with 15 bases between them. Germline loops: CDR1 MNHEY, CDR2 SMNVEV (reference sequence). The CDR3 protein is CASRNYGSGTQYF. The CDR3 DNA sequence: TGTGCCAGCAGAAATTACGGGTCTGGGACCCAGTACTTC.

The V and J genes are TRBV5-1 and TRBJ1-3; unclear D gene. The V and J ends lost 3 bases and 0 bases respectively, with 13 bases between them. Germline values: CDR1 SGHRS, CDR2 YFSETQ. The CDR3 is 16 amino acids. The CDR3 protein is CASSSSPVSSGNTIYF. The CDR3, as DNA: TGCGCCAGCAGCTCCTCCCCGGTGAGCTCTGGAAACACCATATATTTT.

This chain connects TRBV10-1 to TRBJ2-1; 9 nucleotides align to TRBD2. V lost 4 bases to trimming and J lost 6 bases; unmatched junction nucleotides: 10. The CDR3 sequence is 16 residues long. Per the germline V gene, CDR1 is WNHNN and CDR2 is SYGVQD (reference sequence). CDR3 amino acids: CASSAAGGIMSNEQFF. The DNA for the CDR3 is TGCGCCAGCAGTGCCGCGGGGGGGATTATGAGCAATGAGCAGTTCTTC.

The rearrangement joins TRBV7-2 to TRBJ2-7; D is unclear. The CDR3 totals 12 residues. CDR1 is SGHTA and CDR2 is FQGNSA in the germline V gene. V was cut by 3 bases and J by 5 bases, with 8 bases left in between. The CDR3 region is CASSLLANEQYF. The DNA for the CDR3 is TGTGCCAGCAGCTTGCTGGCCAACGAGCAGTACTTC.

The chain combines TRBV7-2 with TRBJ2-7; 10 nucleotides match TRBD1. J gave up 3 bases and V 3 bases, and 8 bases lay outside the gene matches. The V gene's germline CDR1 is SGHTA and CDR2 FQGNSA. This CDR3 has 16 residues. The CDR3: CASSFMSGQGVYEQYF. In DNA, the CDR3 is TGTGCCAGCAGCTTCATGTCAGGACAGGGGGTCTACGAGCAGTACTTC.

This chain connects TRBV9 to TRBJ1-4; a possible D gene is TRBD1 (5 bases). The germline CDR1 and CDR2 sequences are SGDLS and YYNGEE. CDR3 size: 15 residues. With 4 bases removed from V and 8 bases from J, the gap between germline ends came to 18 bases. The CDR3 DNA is TGTGCCAGCAGCCCTGGAGGGACGGACATAGAAAAACTGTTTTTT. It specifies CASSPGGTDIEKLFF.

As DNA, the CDR3 is TGTGCCAGTAGTAGCCAGGGAGGCTGGCGGAACTATGGCTACACCTTC. Its protein product is CASSSQGGWRNYGYTF. The rearrangement links TRBV19 to TRBJ1-2; a possible D gene is TRBD1 (5 bases). There are 16 residues in the CDR3. V shed 4 bases and J shed 2 bases, with 17 bases lying between them. Germline V gene data show CDR1 as LNHDA and CDR2 as SQIVND (reference sequence).